This T cell receptor (beta chain) was sequenced for a study of T cell changes during pregnancy in multiple sclerosis. This table comes from immunoSEQ multiplex PCR, and its TCRdb copy is limited to in-frame clones, with some not included. The table records tens of thousands of clones, 92% of them present only once. The CDR3 is made up of 17 amino acids. Trimming cost V 4 bases and J 11 bases; bases outside gene matches: 17. Germline CDR1 reads SGHNT; CDR2 reads YYREEE (reference sequence). The sequence was obtained from a female donor in good health, enrolled as a control in a pregnancy study. The rearrangement links TRBV5-4 to TRBJ2-6, with 8 bases aligning to TRBD1. The input for sequencing was peripheral blood, taken in the third trimester of pregnancy. The CDR3 loop is CASSGTGQGFRGDVLTF. The CDR3 bases are TGTGCCAGCAGCGGAACAGGACAGGGCTTCCGAGGGGACGTCCTGACTTTC.